Below, one TCR beta chain is given with its context. What it recognizes is unknown. This sample is drawn from a study of T-cell reconstitution after alpha-beta-depleted transplantation in children. Researchers prepared the TCRbeta library using unique molecular identifiers, the study reports. MiXCR was run by TCRdb on the PCR reads, yielding one entry per CDR3 protein. The profile shows approximately 520,000 distinct CDR3 sequences, about an eighth of them singletons. Points from the study as a whole: At around two months after transplant, the alpha-beta T cells were reportedly derived from several hundred expanded clones that came from non-depleted graft cells. Newly made T cells mostly supplied T-cell counts and diversity one year after transplant. At day 60, the high TCRbeta diversity found in some patients originated from recipient T cells and thymic progenitors that had survived.

The CDR3 is 17 residues long. Germline CDR1 is MNHEY and CDR2 is SMNVEV (reference sequence). J was trimmed by 2 bases and V by 3 bases; bases with no gene match: 11. This receptor was obtained from a female patient aged 2 to 10 who had a stem cell transplant for aplastic anemia, so the T cells may come from the graft donor. V usage is TRBV27 and J usage is TRBJ2-5; 8 bases fit TRBD1. The sample here was PBMCs, mostly from graft donor cells, taken 180 days after TCRalphabeta/CD19-depleted stem cell transplant. CDR3 DNA: TGTGCCAGCAGTTTCTCGGGCAGGGGGCGGTTTCAAGAGACCCAGTACTTC. Translated, it gives CASSFSGRGRFQETQYF.